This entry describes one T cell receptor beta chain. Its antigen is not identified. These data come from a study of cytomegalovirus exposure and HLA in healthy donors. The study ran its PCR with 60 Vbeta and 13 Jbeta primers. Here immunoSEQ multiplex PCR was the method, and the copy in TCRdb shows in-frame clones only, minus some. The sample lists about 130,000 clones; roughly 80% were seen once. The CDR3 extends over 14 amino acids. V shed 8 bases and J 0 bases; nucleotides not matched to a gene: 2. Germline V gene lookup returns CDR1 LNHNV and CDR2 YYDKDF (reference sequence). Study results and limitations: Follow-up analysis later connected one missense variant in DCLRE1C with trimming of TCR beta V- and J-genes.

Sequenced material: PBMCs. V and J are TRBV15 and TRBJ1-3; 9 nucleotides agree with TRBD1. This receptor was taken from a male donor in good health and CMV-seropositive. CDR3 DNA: TGTGCCACCGGACAGGGGAACTCTGGAAACACCATATATTTT. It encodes CATGQGNSGNTIYF.